These 25 T cell receptor beta chains share one sample of origin, sequenced in a study of cytomegalovirus exposure and HLA in healthy donors. The PCR was carried out with 60 Vbeta primers and 13 Jbeta primers. The repertoire was sequenced with immunoSEQ multiplex PCR; TCRdb's copy has only in-frame clones and lacks some. The sample includes roughly 45,000 clones, approximately 47% of them seen just once. The sample comprised PBMCs. These receptor sequences come from a man aged 55-75 years in good health and CMV-seronegative.

The J gene is TRBJ1-1, the V gene TRBV25-1; maybe TRBD1 (6 bases). V lost 4 bases and J 5 bases, leaving 11 bases between the germline ends. CDR3 size: 13 residues. Germline-derived CDR1 and CDR2 are MGHDK and SYGVNS. The CDR3 protein is CASSVLGGTEAFF. In DNA form, the CDR3 reads TGTGCCAGCAGTGTTCTAGGGGGTACTGAAGCTTTCTTT.

The rearrangement links TRBV15 to TRBJ2-7, with 14 bases aligning to TRBD2. With 8 bases clipped from V and 4 bases from J, the junction kept 4 bases outside the gene matches. CDR3 size: 14 residues. The germline V gene has CDR1 LNHNV and CDR2 YYDKDF (reference sequence). The CDR3 sequence: CATSRLAGGYEQYF. In nucleotides, the CDR3 is TGTGCCACCTCTAGACTAGCGGGAGGGTACGAGCAGTACTTC.

The chain joins TRBV6-1 to TRBJ1-5, with 10 bases that match TRBD1. V dropped 6 bases and J dropped 3; count of bases not matched to a gene: 2. This CDR3 comprises 14 residues. Looked up from germline, CDR1 is MNHNS and CDR2 is SASEGT. The CDR3 sequence: CASRGTGDNQPQHF. CDR3 nucleotide sequence: TGTGCCAGCAGAGGGACAGGGGACAATCAGCCCCAGCATTTT.

The J gene is TRBJ2-7, the V gene TRBV18; 8 bases agree with TRBD1. This CDR3 is 16 amino acids long. The germline V gene encodes CDR1 KGHSH and CDR2 LQKENI. After removal of 2 bases from V and 3 bases from J, the junction contained 9 bases not matched to a gene. CDR3 amino acids: CASSPGDRGQDYEQYF. The CDR3 DNA follows: TGTGCCAGCTCACCAGGGGACCGGGGACAGGACTACGAGCAGTACTTC.

This rearrangement joins TRBV7-2 to TRBJ1-1, with 9 nucleotides matching TRBD1. V trimming: 2 bases; J trimming: 5 bases; junction bases outside the gene matches: 12. The CDR3 has 17 amino acids. Germline V gene data show CDR1 as SGHTA and CDR2 as FQGNSA. CDR3 nucleotides: TGTGCCAGCAGCTTAAATCTCGGGACAGGGTTGTTTACTGAAGCTTTCTTT. Translation gives CASSLNLGTGLFTEAFF.

In this sample, this clone turned up once. The gene calls are TRBV6-4 and TRBJ2-2; D uncertain. CDR1 is MRHNA and CDR2 is SNTAGT in the germline V gene. Trimming removed 5 bases from V and 8 bases from J, with 15 bases in between. CDR3 length: 14 amino acids. This chain's CDR3 is CASSRQDLRGELFF. For the CDR3, the DNA is TGTGCCAGCAGTAGGCAGGATCTTCGTGGGGAGCTGTTTTTT.

The J gene is TRBJ2-4, the V gene TRBV9, with TRBD1 matching over 8 bases. The CDR3 totals 15 residues. The J segment lost 5 bases and the V segment lost 0 bases, leaving 4 bases of the junction unmatched. Germline V lookup: CDR1 SGDLS, CDR2 YYNGEE. The CDR3, as DNA: TGTGCCAGCAGCGTAGGGACAGGGCAGGAAAACATTCAGTACTTC. It encodes CASSVGTGQENIQYF.

This chain connects TRBV7-9 to TRBJ1-4; D is perhaps TRBD1 (6 bases). The CDR3 is made up of 15 amino acids. Germline V gene data show CDR1 as SEHNR and CDR2 as FQNEAQ (reference sequence). V was clipped by 6 bases and J by 3 bases, with 14 bases between them. CDR3 sequence reads: CASRANRAANEKLFF. CDR3 sequence (DNA): TGTGCCAGCAGAGCTAACAGGGCGGCTAATGAAAAACTGTTTTTT. Variable domain in full (rest from reference TRBV7-9 and TRBJ1-4): DTGVSQNPRHKITKRGQNVTFRCDPISEHNRLYWYRQTLGQGPEFLTYFQNEAQLEKSRLLSDRFSAERPKGSFSTLEIQRTEQGDSAMYLCASRANRAANEKLFFGSGTQLSVL.

The chain carries TRBV29-1 and TRBJ1-4, with D possibly TRBD1 on 6 matching bases. The V end lost 6 bases, the J end lost 3 bases, and 14 bases lay between the germline ends. This CDR3 region has 14 residues. The germline V gene has CDR1 SQVTM and CDR2 ANQGSEA. The CDR3 region is CSVGQGQANEKLFF. As DNA, the CDR3 is TGCAGCGTGGGGCAGGGGCAGGCTAATGAAAAACTGTTTTTT.

V usage is TRBV10-3 and J usage is TRBJ2-1, with D perhaps matching TRBD1 (6 bases). Germline CDR1 reads ENHRY; CDR2 reads SYGVKD. This CDR3 is built from 14 residues. Trimming took 8 bases from V and 4 from J, leaving 15 bases between them. The CDR3 sequence: CAIAPGTQYNEQFF. In nucleotides, the CDR3 is TGTGCCATCGCGCCCGGGACACAGTACAATGAGCAGTTCTTC.

The chain employs TRBV6-5 and TRBJ2-7; D unclear. The CDR3 sequence is 13 residues long. The germline V gene encodes CDR1 MNHEY and CDR2 SVGAGI. V lost 4 bases and J lost 1, with 8 bases in between. The CDR3 bases are TGTGCCAGCAGTTTATATCGGTCCTACGAGCAGTACTTC. This encodes CASSLYRSYEQYF.

This clone was detected a few times. The J gene is TRBJ1-5, the V gene TRBV7-2; the D gene is possibly TRBD1 (5 bases). Trimming removed 1 base at V and 6 bases at J, with 7 bases between. CDR1 and CDR2 (germline): SGHTA, FQGNSA. The CDR3 is 13 residues long. DNA for the CDR3: TGTGCCAGCAGCTTAGAGGGGTCTCAGCCCCAGCATTTT. It encodes CASSLEGSQPQHF.

The CDR3 DNA follows: TGTGCCAGCAGCCCCCTCCAGCGGATCTCCTACGAGCAGTACTTC. Protein: CASSPLQRISYEQYF. The chain employs TRBV28 and TRBJ2-7; tentative D call: TRBD2 (5 bases). In germline, CDR1 is MDHEN, CDR2 SYDVKM. The germline V and J ends were trimmed by 6 bases and 0 bases, with 15 bases remaining between them. The CDR3 runs 15 residues.

As regards this clone: Other nucleotide sequences in the sample specify the same CDR3. The gene calls are TRBV7-9 and TRBJ1-4, with 7 bases aligning to TRBD1. V was clipped by 3 bases and J by 5 bases; unmatched bases: 3. This CDR3 is built from 14 residues. Germline loops: CDR1 SEHNR, CDR2 FQNEAQ (reference sequence). CDR3 sequence reads: CASSLRQGNEKLFF. CDR3 sequence (DNA): TGTGCCAGCAGCTTGCGACAGGGAAATGAAAAACTGTTTTTT. The entire variable domain, with the rest obtained from reference TRBV7-9 and TRBJ1-4, is as follows: DTGVSQNPRHKITKRGQNVTFRCDPISEHNRLYWYRQTLGQGPEFLTYFQNEAQLEKSRLLSDRFSAERPKGSFSTLEIQRTEQGDSAMYLCASSLRQGNEKLFFGSGTQLSVL.

V is TRBV5-1 and J is TRBJ2-2; 10 bases agree with TRBD1. V shed 7 bases and J 6 bases; nucleotides not matched to a gene: 3. Germline loops: CDR1 SGHRS, CDR2 YFSETQ. There are 13 residues in the CDR3. The CDR3 DNA is TGCGCCAGCCGGGACAGGGGCCCCGGGGAGCTGTTTTTT. It encodes CASRDRGPGELFF.

The rearrangement links TRBV18 to TRBJ1-4; D possibly corresponds to TRBD1 (5 bases). The germline V gene has CDR1 KGHSH and CDR2 LQKENI. The V and J ends lost 6 bases and 8 bases respectively, with 19 bases between them. This CDR3 comprises 15 residues. CDR3 DNA: TGTGCCAGCTCTCCCCGGCAGGGCTGGAGCGAAAAACTGTTTTTT. Its translation is CASSPRQGWSEKLFF.

V gene TRBV5-1 combines with J gene TRBJ1-1; D unclear. CDR1 SGHRS and CDR2 YFSETQ come from the germline V gene. CDR3 length: 13 residues. Trimming left V 1 base short and J 1 base short, with 5 bases between. The CDR3 sequence: CASSLFGNTEAFF. The CDR3 bases are TGCGCCAGCAGCTTGTTCGGGAACACTGAAGCTTTCTTT.

CDR3 residues: CASSVAGQPNEKLFF. CDR3 in DNA: TGTGCCAGCAGCGTAGCGGGACAGCCTAATGAAAAACTGTTTTTT. The chain has TRBV9 and TRBJ1-4, with 7 bases identical to TRBD1. Trimming removed 0 bases from V and 3 bases from J; junction bases left unmatched: 2. Germline-derived CDR1 and CDR2 are SGDLS and YYNGEE. This CDR3 comprises 15 residues.

The chain recombines TRBV11-2 with TRBJ2-5, with 7 bases matching TRBD2. The CDR3 extends over 15 amino acids. V lost 1 base to trimming and J lost 5 bases; unmatched junction nucleotides: 7. Germline V CDR1 and CDR2: SGHAT, FQNNGV. CDR3 amino acids: CASSLGAGVSETQYF. CDR3 DNA sequence: TGTGCCAGCAGCTTAGGCGCGGGAGTAAGCGAGACCCAGTACTTC. The full variable domain, its missing parts supplied by reference TRBV11-2 and TRBJ2-5, is EAGVAQSPRYKIIEKRQSVAFWCNPISGHATLYWYQQILGQGPKLLIQFQNNGVVDDSQLPKDRFSAERLKGVDSTLKIQPAKLEDSAVYLCASSLGAGVSETQYFGPGTRLLVL.

The rearrangement uses TRBV6-5 and TRBJ1-5; D is possibly TRBD1 (5 bases). V gave up 6 bases and J gave up 4 bases, with 13 bases separating them. Germline assignment: CDR1 MNHEY and CDR2 SVGAGI. This CDR3 region has 14 residues. CDR3: CASRTTAPNQPQHF. In DNA, the CDR3 is TGTGCCAGCAGAACGACAGCCCCTAATCAGCCCCAGCATTTT.

The chain recombines TRBV2 with TRBJ2-1, with 8 positions matching TRBD1. This CDR3 has 14 amino acids. The V gene's germline CDR1 is SNHLY and CDR2 FYNNEI. The ends lost 4 bases at V and 3 bases at J; junction bases unmatched: 2. The chain's CDR3 is CASSGQGNYNEQFF. The CDR3 coding sequence is TGTGCCAGCAGTGGACAGGGGAACTACAATGAGCAGTTCTTC.

The CDR3 spells CASGGQPGYTF. The CDR3 DNA follows: TGTGCCAGCGGCGGACAGCCCGGCTACACCTTC. The genes are TRBV28 and TRBJ1-2; a weak D match, TRBD1 (6 bases). CDR3 size: 11 residues. Germline loops: CDR1 MDHEN, CDR2 SYDVKM. Trimming removed 8 bases at V and 8 bases at J, with 12 bases between.

This chain joins TRBV4-1 and TRBJ2-3; TRBD2 aligns across 8 bases. Losses at the gene ends were 0 bases for V and 4 bases for J; bases not matched to a gene: 6. This CDR3 comprises 16 residues. Germline values: CDR1 MGHRA, CDR2 YSYEKL. Written as DNA, the CDR3 is TGCGCCAGCAGCCAAGATCCGGGAGGGCGGGCAGATACGCAGTATTTT. This encodes CASSQDPGGRADTQYF.

This clone showed up just once. The chain combines TRBV10-3 with TRBJ2-1; D remains ambiguous. Germline loops: CDR1 ENHRY, CDR2 SYGVKD. The CDR3 is 12 amino acids. With 5 bases removed from V and 5 bases from J, the gap between germline ends came to 7 bases. In DNA, the CDR3 is TGTGCCATCAGTCTCTCGGACAATGAGCAGTTCTTC. Its translation is CAISLSDNEQFF.

CDR3: CASSQAGVESYEQYF. CDR3 sequence (DNA): TGCGCCAGCAGCCAAGCGGGAGTAGAGTCCTACGAGCAGTACTTC. This sequence joins TRBV4-3 and TRBJ2-7; a possible D gene is TRBD2 (6 bases). V was clipped by 1 base and J by 1 base, with 11 bases between them. This CDR3 spans 15 amino acids. Germline lookup yields CDR1 LGHNA and CDR2 YSLEER.